This T cell receptor beta chain was sequenced in a study of blood T cells in healthy people across ages. Combining a sample-barcoded 5' primer with a J-beta primer mix, a second PCR ran for 7 to 11 cycles. TCRdb called the 5' RACE reads again in MiXCR, with one record for every CDR3 protein. The sample carries 1.5 million or so distinct CDR3 sequences, 40% to 50% recorded once. V dropped 5 bases and J dropped 5 bases, with 13 bases sitting between them. The germline V gene has CDR1 DFQATT and CDR2 SNEGSKA (reference sequence). The CDR3 has 12 amino acids. The specimen was blood. The chain recombines TRBV20-1 with TRBJ2-7; D ambiguous. The TCR comes from a woman between 18 and 30 years old in good health. Here the CDR3 reads CSAATTPDEQYF. The CDR3 nucleotides are TGCAGTGCTGCAACTACACCCGACGAGCAGTACTTC.